This T cell receptor beta chain was sequenced during a study of cytomegalovirus exposure and HLA in healthy donors (dated by TCRdb to 2016 to 2017). For the study in its entirety: An earlier analysis of roughly 500 of the donors reported under 300 Gb of sequence data and 95 million to 140 million unique TCR beta sequences obtained from some 170 million T cells. Roughly 300 gigabases of sequencing data and around 85 million unique TCR sequences made up an early release that covered over 550 HLA-typed donors. Among the roughly 370 genotyped donors, around 81% belonged to the genetic ancestry cluster associated with self-reported Caucasian donors. The study was designed to test whether signatures of past pathogen exposure could be identified by cataloging public T cell receptors. The study profiled the T cell repertoires of 500 to 800 subjects by immunosequencing and related them to cytomegalovirus serostatus. Along with the approximately 700-subject first cohort, a separate validation cohort of around 110 different subjects was used. To predict cytomegalovirus infection status, the study brought together high-throughput TCR immunosequencing, statistical association of individual TCRs with disease status, and machine learning. A later analysis re-analyzed previously published TCR beta repertoires from approximately 700 donors and added high-resolution HLA genotyping to study TCR occurrence patterns. Rather than using new phenotypic data, the later analysis identified candidate immune exposures from TCR beta sequences and from how often those sequences occurred across donors. An earlier analysis of roughly 580 of the donors used high-throughput TCR beta sequencing to judge whether each TCR beta V gene segment behaved as functional or pseudogenic. Donor age, sex, ethnicity and CMV serostatus were collected together with the repertoire data. Genome-wide SNP genotypes for about 65% of the roughly 700 donors were used in a later genetic analysis, which treated that subset as a discovery cohort. All discovery cohort repertoires had been generated on a single sequencing platform. Both class I and class II loci were covered by HLA typing, at four-digit resolution. Typing coverage differed by locus: A, B, C, DRB1 and DQB1 were typed in roughly 629-630 donors, DQA1 in approximately 520, DPA1 in around 600, and DPB1 in around 440. Because of strong linkage in the cohort, five DR-DQ haplotypes were treated as single units for association and clustering. Across 398 genotyped donors of the cohort, an average of roughly 230,000 unique TCR beta nucleotide sequences per donor were sequenced, and 15% to 20% of those sequences were non-productive.

As for this clone: Its target antigen remains unknown. Per-base qualities were not stored, and no clone one base away is much larger.

The cohort was made up of under 800 healthy bone marrow donors. All cohort members were sampled while nominally healthy, although unrecorded immune exposures were likely present. The donor was CMV seropositive and was included in the group of approximately 310 seropositive cohort members. A peripheral blood sample was provided by each donor, and peripheral blood mononuclear cells were used for TCR beta sequencing. Genomic DNA was extracted from the blood cell samples with the Qiagen DNeasy Blood Extraction Kit. V is pared back by 5 bases and J by 1 base, with 14 bases lying between the germline termini. The CDR3, cysteine through phenylalanine, is 16 amino acids long. Of all the DNA, just the CDR3 is kept, 48 bases in frame from base 1. As encoded in the germline V gene, CDR1 is SGHVS while CDR2 is FQNEAQ. Receptor amplification or capture employed the immunoSEQ multiplex PCR assay. For the multiplex PCR, a mixture combining 60 forward primers for TCR Vbeta segments and 13 reverse primers for TCR Jbeta segments was used. A multiplex PCR assay on genomic DNA amplified the CDR3 region of rearranged TCR beta genes. On the Illumina HiSeq System, the amplified TCR beta libraries were sequenced as 87-base-pair reads. Turning to the authors' computational methods: A later analysis counted about 80 million unique TCR beta chains across the 700 or so repertoires, and some 12 million of these chains were shared by at least two donors. To remove PCR and sequencing errors, raw reads were error-corrected and collapsed into unique sequences using a nearest-neighbor algorithm that merged closely related sequences. To assign V, D and J gene segments, CDR3 sequences were aligned to IMGT reference sequences. For a sequence to be retained, a match of at least six nucleotides was required to both a V gene segment and a J gene segment. A rearrangement was called productive if the CDR3 had no stop codons and remained in frame with V and J, and every other rearrangement was called non-productive. CDR3 was defined by IMGT convention, running from the second conserved V-encoded cysteine to the conserved J-encoded phenylalanine. The earlier analysis of about 590 of the donors excluded sequences that lacked an unambiguous match to a single V gene segment. An earlier analysis of fewer than 650 of the donors classified V segments as functional when productive rearrangements were above 56.7% and as segregating when the standard deviation between donors was above 5%. To diagnose cytomegalovirus status from the catalog of TCR beta chain sequences, a statistical classification framework was built. A later analysis assigned V and J genes by comparing TCR nucleotide sequences with IMGT/GENE-DB human TR gene sequences. A later analysis assigned CDR3 sequences and most-parsimonious VDJ recombination scenarios with the TCRdist pipeline. In a later analysis, every TCR beta chain was defined by the combination of its CDR3 amino acid sequence and its V-gene family, and reads without a unique V-gene family were dropped. As a way to deal with suspected cross-contamination and a sequencing artifact, a later analysis dropped 450 to 600 nucleotide sequences that were highly shared and had low generation probability. A later analysis calculated a clonal expansion index for each public chain from normalized within-repertoire ranks of inferred template counts. In a later analysis, generation probabilities were computed with a VDJ recombination model fitted to out-of-frame rearrangements, and the resulting probabilities were checked against IGoR. A later analysis scored TCR-TCR, TCR-HLA and TCR-CMV co-occurrence with hypergeometric tests, applying a repertoire-size bias correction to TCR pairs. To estimate false discovery rates, a later analysis permuted the HLA or CMV assignments 20 times. In a later analysis, co-occurring TCRs were grouped with DBSCAN, and TCRdist sequence similarity was added when clustering was performed within HLA-allele-positive subsets. Co-occurrence clustering excluded repertoires with fewer than 30,000 or more than 120,000 public chains, plus five with anomalous nucleotide sharing. TCRdb stores this immuneACCESS table with in-frame sequences only. Part of the clones is absent; in the studies checked, under half of the shortfall reflects unresolved V genes, and no reason is known for the rest. The V and J calls and clone size are taken from that table; D and trimming were inferred from the DNA. The sample table records tens of thousands of clones; around 70% of these occur just once. About 9% of the sample is held by the ten biggest clonotypes.

The research as a whole found: According to a later genetic analysis, donors in an Asian-associated ancestry cluster had fewer N-insertions in productive TCRs than the approximately 650-donor mean. At a false discovery rate of 0.05, a later analysis linked about 17,000 TCR beta sequences to specific HLA alleles. According to a later analysis, most CMV-associated TCR beta chains appeared to be HLA-restricted, and the HLA associations seemed to be driven largely by CMV exposure. The study gave a list of 150 to 200 TCR beta chains associated with cytomegalovirus. Broadly in line with IMGT annotations, most TCR beta V segments showed up in productive rearrangements about 87% or about 30% of the time in an earlier analysis of 450 to 600 of the donors. Because some donors lacked HLA typing at each locus, the association tests relied only on the typed subset. Some IMGT-functional V segments, including TRBV6-2 and TRBV6-3, could not be told apart with the 87-base-pair reads, so those segments were excluded. A cluster of highly shared sequence variants was judged likely to be a technical artifact of the sequencing pipeline. Only TCR beta chains were sequenced in this cohort, and the absence of alpha or paired-chain data limited detectable features. A further reported finding was that TCR beta sequences accurately predicted the HLA-A and HLA-B alleles for most subjects in the first cohort. In a later genetic analysis, a missense DCLRE1C variant was associated with V-gene and J-gene trimming of TCR beta chains, and the association was replicated in an independent cohort. CMV serostatus was the only immune exposure information available for the cohort. The classifier was reported to diagnose cytomegalovirus status with high specificity and sensitivity in both the original cohort and the validation cohort. Across donors, most TCR sequences were observed very rarely, whereas some public TCRs were present in many individuals. Several of the top co-occurrence clusters appeared to be linked to parvovirus B19, influenza, CMV and Epstein-Barr virus, according to a later analysis. Compared with equally common non-associated chains, HLA-associated TCR beta chains in a later analysis were more clonally expanded and had lower generation probabilities. Correlated functional status among segregating V segments might reflect linkage disequilibrium, but an unknown experimental factor could not be ruled out. A few of the identified cytomegalovirus-associated TCR beta chains were confirmed in vitro to be specific for cytomegalovirus antigens. In a later analysis, the rate of TCR association differed among HLA loci, with DRB1 alleles having the most associated TCRs and HLA-C alleles having the fewest. Because counts were too low, approximately 15 rarely observed V segments, including chromosome 9 orphons, were excluded from the earlier analysis of some 590 of the donors. According to the authors, the approach could potentially be generalized to other disease states and immunological phenotypes. The presence/absence analyses assumed that sequencing depth was roughly uniform across donors, and that assumption may not be true. When HLA alleles, especially DR and DQ, strongly co-occurred, attributing TCR associations to individual alleles was difficult.

Sequences were obtained from PBMCs. Rearrangement joined TRBV7-8 to TRBJ2-2; TRBD1 is a possible D gene, resting on 6 matching bases. The TCR sequence derives from a man in his forties in good health and CMV-seropositive. The CDR3 protein sequence reads: CASSHFGTRNTGELFF. The nucleotide sequence is given as TGTGCCAGCAGCCACTTCGGGACACGGAACACCGGGGAGCTGTTTTTT.